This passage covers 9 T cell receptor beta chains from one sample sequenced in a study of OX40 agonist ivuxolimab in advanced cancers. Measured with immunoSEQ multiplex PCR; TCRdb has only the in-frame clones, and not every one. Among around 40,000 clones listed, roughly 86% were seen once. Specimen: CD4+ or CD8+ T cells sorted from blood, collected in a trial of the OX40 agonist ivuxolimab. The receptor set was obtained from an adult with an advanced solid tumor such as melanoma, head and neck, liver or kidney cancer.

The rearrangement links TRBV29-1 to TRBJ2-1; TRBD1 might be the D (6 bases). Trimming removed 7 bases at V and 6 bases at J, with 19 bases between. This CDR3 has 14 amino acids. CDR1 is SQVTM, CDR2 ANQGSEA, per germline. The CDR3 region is CSGTVTLPTNEQFF. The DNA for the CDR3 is TGCAGCGGGACAGTAACCTTACCCACCAATGAGCAGTTCTTC.

The CDR3 spells CASSSPPGATEAFF. The CDR3 DNA is TGTGCCAGCAGTTCCCCCCCAGGGGCCACTGAAGCTTTCTTT. The V call is TRBV28, the J call TRBJ1-1; a weak D match, TRBD1 (6 bases). Germline values: CDR1 MDHEN, CDR2 SYDVKM. The length of the CDR3 is 14 residues. Trimming removed 4 bases at V and 4 bases at J, with 13 bases between.

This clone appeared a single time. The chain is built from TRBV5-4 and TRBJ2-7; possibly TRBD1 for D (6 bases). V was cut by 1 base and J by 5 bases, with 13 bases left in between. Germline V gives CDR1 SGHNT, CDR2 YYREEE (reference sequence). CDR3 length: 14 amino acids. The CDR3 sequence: CASSLMGALDEQYF. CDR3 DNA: TGTGCCAGCAGCTTGATGGGGGCCCTCGACGAGCAGTACTTC. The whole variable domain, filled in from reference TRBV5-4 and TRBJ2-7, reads ETGVTQSPTHLIKTRGQQVTLRCSSQSGHNTVSWYQQALGQGPQFIFQYYREEENGRGNFPPRFSGLQFPNYSSELNVNALELDDSALYLCASSLMGALDEQYFGPGTRLTVT.

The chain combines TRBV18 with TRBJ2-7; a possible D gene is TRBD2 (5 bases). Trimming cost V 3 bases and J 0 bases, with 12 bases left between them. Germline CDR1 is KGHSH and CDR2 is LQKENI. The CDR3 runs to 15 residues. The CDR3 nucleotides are TGTGCCAGCTCACCGCCCGGGGTGCACTCCTACGAGCAGTACTTC. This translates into CASSPPGVHSYEQYF.

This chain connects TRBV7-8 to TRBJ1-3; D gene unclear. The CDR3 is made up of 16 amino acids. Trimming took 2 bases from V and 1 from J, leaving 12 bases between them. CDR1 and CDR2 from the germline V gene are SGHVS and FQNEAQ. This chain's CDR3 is CASSLYGVGSGNTIYF. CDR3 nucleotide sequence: TGTGCCAGCAGCTTATACGGGGTCGGGTCTGGAAACACCATATATTTT.

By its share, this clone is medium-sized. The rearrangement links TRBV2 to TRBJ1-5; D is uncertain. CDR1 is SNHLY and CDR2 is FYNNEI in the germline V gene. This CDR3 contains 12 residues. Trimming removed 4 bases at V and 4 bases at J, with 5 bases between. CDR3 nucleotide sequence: TGTGCCAGCAGTGCGGGTAATCAGCCCCAGCATTTT. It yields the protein CASSAGNQPQHF.

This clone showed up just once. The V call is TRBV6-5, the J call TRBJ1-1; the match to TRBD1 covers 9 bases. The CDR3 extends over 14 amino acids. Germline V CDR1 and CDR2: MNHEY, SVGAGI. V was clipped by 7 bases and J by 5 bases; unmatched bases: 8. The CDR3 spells CASNSRQGDTEAFF. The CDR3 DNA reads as TGTGCCAGCAATAGTCGACAGGGGGATACTGAAGCTTTCTTT.

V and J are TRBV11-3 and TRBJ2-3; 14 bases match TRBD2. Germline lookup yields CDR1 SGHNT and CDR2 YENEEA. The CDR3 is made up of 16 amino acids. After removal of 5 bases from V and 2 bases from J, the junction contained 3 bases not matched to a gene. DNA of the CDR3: TGTGCCAGCAGCACGGGACTAGCGGGAGACACAGATACGCAGTATTTT. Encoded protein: CASSTGLAGDTDTQYF. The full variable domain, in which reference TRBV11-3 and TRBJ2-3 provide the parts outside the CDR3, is EAGVVQSPRYKIIEKKQPVAFWCNPISGHNTLYWYLQNLGQGPELLIRYENEEAVDDSQLPKDRFSAERLKGVDSTLKIQPAELGDSAVYLCASSTGLAGDTDTQYFGPGTRLTVL.

CDR3 nucleotide sequence: TGCGCCAGCAGCTTGGGAGGGTCGCTGGCCGCTTTCTTT. The encoded protein is CASSLGGSLAAFF. This chain links TRBV5-1 with TRBJ1-1, with D unclear. The V and J ends lost 0 bases and 11 bases respectively, with 14 bases between them. The CDR3 runs to 13 residues. Germline CDR1 is SGHRS and CDR2 is YFSETQ. Filled out from reference TRBV5-1 and TRBJ1-1, the complete variable domain reads KAGVTQTPRYLIKTRGQQVTLSCSPISGHRSVSWYQQTPGQGLQFLFEYFSETQRNKGNFPGRFSGRQFSNSRSEMNVSTLELGDSALYLCASSLGGSLAAFFGQGTRLTVV.